A single sample gave rise to the 11 T cell receptor beta chains below, sequenced in a study of beta chain features in type 1 diabetes. The sequenced template was cDNA made from the entire isolated RNA. Using immunoSEQ multiplex PCR, the repertoire was profiled, and TCRdb retains in-frame clones only, with some absent. The sample carries 250,000 to 400,000 clones, around 15% recorded once. Sequencing was done on a sample of central memory CD4+ T cells from blood. Every receptor here comes from a young man in good health.

This clone has a handful of counts. The rearrangement links TRBV27 to TRBJ2-1; TRBD2 matches at 12 bases. CDR3 size: 13 residues. The V and J ends lost 7 bases and 7 bases, in that order; junction bases with no gene match: 2. CDR1 is MNHEY, CDR2 SMNVEV, per germline (reference sequence). The CDR3 DNA is TGTGCCAGCAAGACTAGCGGGAGAAATGAGCAGTTCTTC. Translation: CASKTSGRNEQFF.

V gene TRBV4-3 combines with J gene TRBJ1-5; D is unclear. Deletions cut 0 bases from V and 0 bases from J, with 12 bases between. CDR3 size: 17 residues. Germline V CDR1 and CDR2: LGHNA, YSLEER. CDR3 sequence (DNA): TGCGCCAGCAGCCAAGATACCCGGGGTACTAGCAATCAGCCCCAGCATTTT. Residues: CASSQDTRGTSNQPQHF.

CDR3 sequence reads: CASSLNGLNTGELFF. CDR3 DNA: TGTGCCAGCAGCTTGAACGGACTTAACACCGGGGAGCTGTTTTTT. The rearrangement joins TRBV11-2 to TRBJ2-2; the D gene is possibly TRBD2 (5 bases). Per the germline V gene, CDR1 is SGHAT and CDR2 is FQNNGV. V shed 3 bases and J shed 2 bases, with 10 bases lying between them. This CDR3 contains 15 residues.

This chain links TRBV11-2 with TRBJ2-7, with a possible D match to TRBD2 (5 bases). V was pared by 6 bases and J by 6 bases, with 15 bases between. CDR1 is SGHAT, CDR2 FQNNGV, per germline. The CDR3 has 13 residues. In DNA, the CDR3 is TGTGCCAGCAGTTATACTAGGGATTCCGAGCAGTACGTC. Its protein product is CASSYTRDSEQYV.

In its sample, this clone was seen a few times. The CDR3 spells CASSSGTLSSFF. The CDR3 DNA reads as TGTGCCAGCAGTTCGGGGACGCTTTCAAGTTTCTTT. This chain connects TRBV6-6 to TRBJ1-1; D is possibly TRBD1 (5 bases). The CDR3 runs 12 residues. V was cut by 4 bases and J by 13 bases, with 16 bases left in between. Germline lookup yields CDR1 MNHNY and CDR2 SVGAGI (reference sequence).

The V and J genes are TRBV7-2 and TRBJ1-2; the D is unclear. CDR3 length: 13 amino acids. In germline, CDR1 is SGHTA, CDR2 FQGNSA. V shed 4 bases and J shed 4 bases, with 10 bases lying between them. CDR3 residues: CASSSRGGYGYTF. The CDR3, as DNA: TGTGCCAGCAGCTCTAGAGGCGGCTATGGCTACACCTTC.

This clone was counted between two and nine times. The chain links TRBV27 to TRBJ1-5; 12 nucleotides align to TRBD1. The ends lost 4 bases at V and 6 bases at J; junction bases unmatched: 4. Germline assignment: CDR1 MNHEY and CDR2 SMNVEV (reference sequence). The CDR3 totals 15 residues. This chain's CDR3 is CASSSGTGGLQPQHF. In DNA form, the CDR3 reads TGTGCCAGCAGTTCCGGGACAGGGGGCCTTCAGCCCCAGCATTTT.

This clone was observed at least ten times. This sequence joins TRBV4-3 and TRBJ2-4, with D unresolved. This CDR3 comprises 15 residues. Germline values: CDR1 LGHNA, CDR2 YSLEER. Deletions cut 0 bases from V and 0 bases from J, with 6 bases between. The CDR3 spells CASSQERLAKNIQYF. CDR3 DNA: TGCGCCAGCAGCCAAGAACGGTTAGCCAAAAACATTCAGTACTTC.

This clone was recorded a few times. The chain employs TRBV11-3 and TRBJ1-1, with D possibly being TRBD1 (5 bases). Trimming pared 1 base from V and 2 bases from J, leaving 17 bases between. Germline values: CDR1 SGHNT, CDR2 YENEEA. The CDR3 consists of 17 residues. The CDR3 protein is CASSLVIPAGLNTEAFF. The CDR3 region has the DNA TGTGCCAGCAGCTTAGTTATCCCTGCAGGGCTCAACACTGAAGCTTTCTTT.

The CDR3 DNA reads as TGCGCCAGCAGCTTGTTGTCCGGGGAGGGAGGAAAACTGTTTTTT. It yields the protein CASSLLSGEGGKLFF. The chain couples TRBV5-1 to TRBJ1-4; D is unclear. V was trimmed by 1 base and J by 10 bases, leaving 17 bases between them. The CDR3 extends over 15 amino acids. CDR1 and CDR2 from the germline V gene are SGHRS and YFSETQ.

In this sample, this clone turned up a few times. The rearrangement joins TRBV11-2 to TRBJ2-1; D call uncertain. The CDR3 sequence is 14 residues long. Between the trimmed V and J ends, which lost 1 base and 5 bases, there was a span of 9 bases. The germline gives CDR1 SGHAT, CDR2 FQNNGV. The CDR3 sequence is CASSLAWRHNEQFF. The CDR3 DNA is TGTGCCAGCAGCTTAGCCTGGCGTCACAATGAGCAGTTCTTC.